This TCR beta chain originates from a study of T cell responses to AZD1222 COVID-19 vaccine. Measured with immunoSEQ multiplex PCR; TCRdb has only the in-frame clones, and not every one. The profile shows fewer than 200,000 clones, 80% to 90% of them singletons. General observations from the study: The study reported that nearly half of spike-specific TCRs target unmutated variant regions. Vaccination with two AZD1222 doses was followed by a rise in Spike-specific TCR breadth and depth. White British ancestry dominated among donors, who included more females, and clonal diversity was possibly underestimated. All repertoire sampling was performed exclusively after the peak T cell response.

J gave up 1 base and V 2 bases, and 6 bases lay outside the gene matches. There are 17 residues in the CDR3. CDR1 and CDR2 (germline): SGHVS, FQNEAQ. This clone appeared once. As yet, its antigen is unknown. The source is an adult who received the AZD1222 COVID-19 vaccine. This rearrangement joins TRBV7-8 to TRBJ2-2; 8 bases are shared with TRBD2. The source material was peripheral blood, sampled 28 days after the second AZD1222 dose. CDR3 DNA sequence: TGTGCCAGCAGCTTATTGGGGCTAGCGGGGAACACCGGGGAGCTGTTTTTT. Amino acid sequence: CASSLLGLAGNTGELFF. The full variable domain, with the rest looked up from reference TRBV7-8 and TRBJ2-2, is GAGVSQSPRYKVAKRGQDVALRCDPISGHVSLFWYQQALGQGPEFLTYFQNEAQLDKSGLPSDRFFAERPEGSVSTLKIQRTQQEDSAVYLCASSLLGLAGNTGELFFGEGSRLTVL.